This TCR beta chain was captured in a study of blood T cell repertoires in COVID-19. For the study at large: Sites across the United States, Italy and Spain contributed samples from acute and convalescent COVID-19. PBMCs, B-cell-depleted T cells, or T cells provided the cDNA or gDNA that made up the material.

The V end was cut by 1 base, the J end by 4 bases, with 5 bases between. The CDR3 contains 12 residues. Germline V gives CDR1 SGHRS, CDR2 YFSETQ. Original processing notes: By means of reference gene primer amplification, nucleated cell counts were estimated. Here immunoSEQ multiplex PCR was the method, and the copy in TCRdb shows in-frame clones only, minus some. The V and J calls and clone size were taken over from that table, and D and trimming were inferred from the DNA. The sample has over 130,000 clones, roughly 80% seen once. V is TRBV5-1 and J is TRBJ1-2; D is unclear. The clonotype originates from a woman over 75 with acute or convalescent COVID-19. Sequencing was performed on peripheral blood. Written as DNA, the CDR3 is TGCGCCAGCAGCTTGCACAGCTATGGCTACACCTTC. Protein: CASSLHSYGYTF.